This T cell receptor beta chain derives from a study of neurological immune-mediated disorders. Overall study results and limits: Patients with HTLV-1-associated myelopathy showed the most TCR clonal expansion. Those with multiple sclerosis showed the least, falling below healthy controls.

5'RACE with 10-nucleotide random UMIs generated the cDNA. The authors obtained over 200 million TCR-beta sequences from 15-18 subjects per sequencing run. Each CDR3 protein gets one entry after TCRdb re-called the 5' RACE reads with MiXCR. Of 20,000 to 25,000 distinct CDR3 sequences detected, roughly 15% appear once; the ten largest clones hold around 16%. This clonotype showed up just a few times. Its antigen is not known. The receptor was derived from a female donor with HTLV-1-associated myelopathy (HAM/TSP). The sample taken for sequencing was PBMCs.

Here the CDR3 DNA reads TGTGCCACCAGTAACACTTGGGGCCTAGCGGAAAACAATGAGCAGTTCTTC. It translates to CATSNTWGLAENNEQFF. V gene TRBV15 combines with J gene TRBJ2-1; 7 bases line up with TRBD2. This CDR3 has 17 amino acids. Germline V gives CDR1 LNHNV, CDR2 YYDKDF (reference sequence). Trimming removed 6 bases from V and 5 bases from J; junction bases left unmatched: 16. Drawing the rest from reference TRBV15 and TRBJ2-1, the complete variable domain is DAMVIQNPRYQVTQFGKPVTLSCSQTLNHNVMYWYQQKSSQAPKLLFHYYDKDFNNEADTPDNFQSRRPNTSFCFLDIRSPGLGDTAMYLCATSNTWGLAENNEQFFGPGTRLTVL.